This T cell receptor beta chain originates from a study of T cells in tumors after PD-1 blockade. This clone was observed once. The repertoire was sequenced with immunoSEQ multiplex PCR; TCRdb's copy has only in-frame clones and lacks some. The sample has more than 11,000 clones; over 80% are singletons. The germline V gene encodes CDR1 SGHTA and CDR2 FQGNSA. This CDR3 comprises 13 residues. V was clipped by 1 base and J by 4 bases, with 8 bases between them. The TCR sequence derives from a human donor with basal cell carcinoma. The gene calls are TRBV7-2 and TRBJ2-7, with D uncertain. Here the sequenced sample was PBMCs, taken after anti-PD-1 treatment. The CDR3 DNA follows: TGTGCCAGCAGCTTAGGTCCGGGTTACGAGCAGTACTTC. Translated: CASSLGPGYEQYF.